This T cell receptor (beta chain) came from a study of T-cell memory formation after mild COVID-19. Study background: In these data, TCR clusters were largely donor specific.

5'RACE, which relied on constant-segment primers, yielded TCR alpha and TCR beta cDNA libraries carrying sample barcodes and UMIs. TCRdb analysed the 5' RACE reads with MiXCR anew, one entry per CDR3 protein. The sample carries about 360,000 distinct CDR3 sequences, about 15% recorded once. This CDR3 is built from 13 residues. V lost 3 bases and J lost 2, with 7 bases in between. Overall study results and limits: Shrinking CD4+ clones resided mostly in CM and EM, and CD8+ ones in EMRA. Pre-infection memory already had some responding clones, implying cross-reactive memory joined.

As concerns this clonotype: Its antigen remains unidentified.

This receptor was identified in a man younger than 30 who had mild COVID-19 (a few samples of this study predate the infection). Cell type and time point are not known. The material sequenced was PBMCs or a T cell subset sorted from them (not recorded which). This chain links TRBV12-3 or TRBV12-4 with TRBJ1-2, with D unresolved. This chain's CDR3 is CASSFGKNYGYTF. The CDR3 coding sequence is TGTGCCAGCAGTTTTGGGAAGAACTATGGCTACACCTTC.